Listed below are T cell receptor beta chains from one sample, sequenced in a study of OX40 agonist ivuxolimab in advanced cancers. The data were produced by immunoSEQ multiplex PCR, yet TCRdb's version contains in-frame clones alone and is incomplete. The sample shows more than 60,000 clones, around 87% of them seen only once. Sequencing was performed on CD4+ or CD8+ T cells sorted from blood, taken in a trial of the OX40 agonist ivuxolimab. These TCRs come from an adult with an advanced solid tumor such as melanoma, head and neck, liver or kidney cancer. Both conserved end residues are part of each CDR3. The order of the fields is CDR3 length, clone size, J gene, V gene, D gene, CDR3 DNA, CDR3 protein. The D gene is left open where the match is weak. Only part of the rows carry a size: once, few, many, or a class if the clone is expanded.

14,few,TRBJ2-4,TRBV6-1,TRBD2,TGTGCCAGCAGTGCGGGGGGGCCTCGAAACATTCAGTACTTC,CASSAGGPRNIQYF
15,.,TRBJ1-2,TRBV7-9,TRBD1,TGTGCCAGCAGCCCCGGACAGGGAAAAGTGGATGGCTACACCTTC,CASSPGQGKVDGYTF
12,.,TRBJ1-1,TRBV5-1,TRBD1,TGCGCCAGCAGCCAGGACAGGGCAGAAGCTTTCTTT,CASSQDRAEAFF
14,.,TRBJ1-1,TRBV19,.,TGTGCCAGTAGTATAGTTGGGGGGAACACTGAAGCTTTCTTT,CASSIVGGNTEAFF
14,.,TRBJ2-3,TRBV29-1,.,TGCACCGTTGATGGGGGGGCTATCGCAGATACGCAGTATTTT,CTVDGGAIADTQYF
18,once,TRBJ1-4,TRBV27,.,TGTGCCAGCAGTTTATCATTTACTAGGACAGCCTTGGGTGAAAAACTGTTTTTT,CASSLSFTRTALGEKLFF
14,.,TRBJ2-7,TRBV18,TRBD1,TGTGCCAGCTCACTTCAGGGGGCCCCCTACGAGCAGTACTTC,CASSLQGAPYEQYF
14,.,TRBJ2-7,TRBV7-9,TRBD1,TGTGCCAGCAGCTTAGGGACAGGGACCTACGAGCAGTACTTC,CASSLGTGTYEQYF
16,.,TRBJ2-1,TRBV18,TRBD2,TGTGCCAGCTCACCGCGACTAGCGGGGGAGTTGGTTGAGCAGTTCTTC,CASSPRLAGELVEQFF
13,once,TRBJ1-1,TRBV18,.,TGTGCCAGCTCGCCCGACGGAGACACTGAAGCTTTCTTT,CASSPDGDTEAFF
16,.,TRBJ2-7,TRBV11-1,TRBD1,TGTGCCAGCAGCTTAGAGACAGGGTGGGTGGCCTACGAGCAGTACTTC,CASSLETGWVAYEQYF